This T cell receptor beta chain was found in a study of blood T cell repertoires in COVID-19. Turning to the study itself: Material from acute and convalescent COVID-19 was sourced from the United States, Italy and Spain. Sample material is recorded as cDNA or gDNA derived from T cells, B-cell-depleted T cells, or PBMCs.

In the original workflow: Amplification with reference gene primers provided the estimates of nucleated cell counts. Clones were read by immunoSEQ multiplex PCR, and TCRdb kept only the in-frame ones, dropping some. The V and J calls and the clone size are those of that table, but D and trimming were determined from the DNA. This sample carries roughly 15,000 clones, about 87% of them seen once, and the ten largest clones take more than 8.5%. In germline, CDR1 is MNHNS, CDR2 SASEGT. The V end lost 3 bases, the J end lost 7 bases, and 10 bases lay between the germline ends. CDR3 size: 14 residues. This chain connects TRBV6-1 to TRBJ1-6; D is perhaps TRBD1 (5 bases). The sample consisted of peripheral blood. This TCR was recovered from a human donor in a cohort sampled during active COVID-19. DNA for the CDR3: TGTGCCAGCAGTGAGCAGGGTGGGAATTCACCCCTCCACTTT. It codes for CASSEQGGNSPLHF.